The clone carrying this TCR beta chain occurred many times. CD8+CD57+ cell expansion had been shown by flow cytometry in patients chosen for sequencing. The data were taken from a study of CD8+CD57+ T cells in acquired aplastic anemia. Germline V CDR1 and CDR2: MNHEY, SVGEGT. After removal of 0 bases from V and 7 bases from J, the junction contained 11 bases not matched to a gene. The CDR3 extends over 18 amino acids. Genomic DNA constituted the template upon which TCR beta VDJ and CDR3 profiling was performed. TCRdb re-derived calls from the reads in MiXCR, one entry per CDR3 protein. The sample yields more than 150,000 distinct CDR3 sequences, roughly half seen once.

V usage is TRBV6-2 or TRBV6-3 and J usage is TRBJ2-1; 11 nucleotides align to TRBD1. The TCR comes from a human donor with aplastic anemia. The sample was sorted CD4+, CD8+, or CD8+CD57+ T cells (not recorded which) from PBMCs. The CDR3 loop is CASSYSLFRRDRGNEQFF. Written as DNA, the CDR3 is TGTGCCAGCAGTTACTCGTTATTCCGTCGGGACAGGGGGAATGAGCAGTTCTTC.